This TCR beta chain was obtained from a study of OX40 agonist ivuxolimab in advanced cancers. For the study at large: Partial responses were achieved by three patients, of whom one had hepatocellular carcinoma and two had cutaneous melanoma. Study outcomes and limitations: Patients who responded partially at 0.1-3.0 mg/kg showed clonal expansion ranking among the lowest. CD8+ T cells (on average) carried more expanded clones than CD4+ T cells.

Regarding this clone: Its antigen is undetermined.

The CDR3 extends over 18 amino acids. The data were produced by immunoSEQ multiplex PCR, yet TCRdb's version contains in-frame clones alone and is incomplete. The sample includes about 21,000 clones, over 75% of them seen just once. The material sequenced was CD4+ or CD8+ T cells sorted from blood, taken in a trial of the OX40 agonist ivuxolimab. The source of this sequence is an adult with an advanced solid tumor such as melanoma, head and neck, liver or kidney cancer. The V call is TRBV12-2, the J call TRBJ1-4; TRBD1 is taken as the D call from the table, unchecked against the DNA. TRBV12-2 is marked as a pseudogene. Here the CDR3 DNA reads TGTGCAAGTCGCTTAGTGAGGGGACAGGGGCATTCAGATGAAAAACTGTTTTTT. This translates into CASRLVRGQGHSDEKLFF.